Shown below are 9 T cell receptor beta chains from a single sample sequenced in a study of T-cell memory formation after mild COVID-19. TCRdb re-called the 5' RACE reads through MiXCR, storing one row per CDR3 protein. Altogether 550,000 to 600,000 distinct CDR3 sequences are present, approximately 21% being singletons, with the ten largest covering about 8.4%. The sequencing sample was made of PBMCs or a T cell subset sorted from them (not recorded which). Receptors originate from an adult woman who had mild COVID-19 (a few samples of this study predate the infection). Cell type and time point are not known.

Only a few counts were recorded for this clonotype. A read error may produce the germline difference seen at one junction end. The chain employs TRBV20-1 and TRBJ2-3, with D possibly matching TRBD1 (5 bases). CDR1 and CDR2 from the germline V gene are DFQATT and SNEGSKA (reference sequence). The CDR3 totals 13 residues. The CDR3 coding sequence is TGCAGTGCTAGAGATATGAGGCCGAAAGGGGCGATTTTT. Translated, it gives CSARDMRPKGAIF.

In this sample, this clonotype turned up a few times. One end of the junction varies from germline; a read error may be responsible. The rearrangement links TRBV7-2 to TRBJ2-7; 14 nucleotides line up with TRBD2. CDR3 length: 16 residues. CDR1 is SGHTA, CDR2 FQGNSA, per germline. CDR3 region: CASSLVGLAGATTRDF. Written as DNA, the CDR3 is TGTGCCAGCAGCTTAGTGGGACTAGCGGGAGCGACAACAAGGGACTTC.

V and J are TRBV6-5 and TRBJ1-5, with TRBD1 as a possible D gene (5 bases). The germline V gene encodes CDR1 MNHEY and CDR2 SVGAGI. The CDR3 extends over 15 amino acids. Trimming left V 6 bases short and J 2 bases short, with 14 bases between. CDR3 protein: CASRDMGGGNQPQHF. CDR3 nucleotide sequence: TGTGCCAGCAGGGACATGGGGGGGGGCAATCAGCCCCAGCATTTT.

The chain combines TRBV12-3 or TRBV12-4 with TRBJ1-1, with 7 nucleotides matching TRBD1. The length of the CDR3 is 13 residues. V was pared by 4 bases and J by 8 bases, with 7 bases of the junction left unmatched. CDR3 residues: CASSSTGAGEAFF. The DNA of the CDR3 is TGTGCCAGCAGTTCTACAGGGGCAGGGGAAGCTTTCTTT.

This clonotype was picked up a small number of times. The rearrangement links TRBV29-1 to TRBJ2-1; TRBD2 agrees at 12 bases. Germline V CDR1 and CDR2: SQVTM, ANQGSEA. V lost 3 bases, J lost 6 bases, and 3 bases stayed unmatched. This CDR3 has 14 amino acids. The DNA of the CDR3 is TGCAGCGTTGACTCACTAGCGGGAGGCAATGAGCAGTTCTTC. Residues: CSVDSLAGGNEQFF.

The V and J genes are TRBV21-1 and TRBJ1-5. TRBV21-1 is described as a pseudogene. This CDR3 contains 16 residues. The CDR3 nucleotides are TGTGCCAGCAGCATTGGACGGCCTGGAGCCAATCAGCCCCAGCATTTT. Its protein is CASSIGRPGANQPQHF.

The genes are TRBV6-2 or TRBV6-3 and TRBJ2-7; maybe TRBD2 (5 bases). Germline CDR1 MNHEY, CDR2 SVGEGT. V was cut by 0 bases and J by 1 base, with 13 bases left in between. The CDR3 runs to 16 residues. The CDR3 DNA is TGTGCCAGCAGTTACTCGACGGCAAGCGGTTCCTACGAGCAGTACTTC. This translates into CASSYSTASGSYEQYF.

This clonotype was detected only a few times. This chain uses TRBV5-1 with TRBJ2-2; 7 nucleotides match TRBD1. This CDR3 has 15 residues. V was clipped by 3 bases and J by 4 bases; unmatched bases: 6. Per germline, CDR1 SGHRS and CDR2 YFSETQ. CDR3 DNA sequence: TGCGCCAGCAGCTCACAGGGGTTGGGCACCGGGGAGCTGTTTTTT. This gives the protein CASSSQGLGTGELFF.

The V call is TRBV5-1, the J call TRBJ1-1, with TRBD1 as a possible D gene (6 bases). V was cut by 8 bases and J by 1 base, with 15 bases left in between. CDR1 SGHRS and CDR2 YFSETQ come from the germline V gene. The CDR3 consists of 14 residues. The CDR3 here is CASSVRQENTEAFF. CDR3 nucleotides: TGCGCCAGTTCCGTGAGACAGGAGAACACTGAAGCTTTCTTT.